This TCR beta chain was identified in a study of T cell responses to AZD1222 COVID-19 vaccine. General observations from the study: CD4 TCRs linked to vaccination spanned spike, dominating at 160-218 and 743-854.

Assay: immunoSEQ multiplex PCR; the TCRdb copy retains only in-frame clones and omits some. The repertoire holds under 200,000 clones, about 91% seen once, with approximately 4% in the top ten. As concerns this clone: Its antigen is unknown.

With V trimmed by 3 bases and J by 5 bases, 6 bases remained unmatched. CDR1 and CDR2 (germline): LNHNV, YYDKDF (reference sequence). This CDR3 has 14 amino acids. The TCR originated in an adult in good health. The sequencing used peripheral blood, collected on day 0 of AZD1222 vaccination. This chain links TRBV15 with TRBJ2-7; TRBD1 agrees at 8 bases. CDR3 DNA: TGTGCCACCAGCAGCCAGGGGGCAAATAACGAGCAGTACTTC. Its translation: CATSSQGANNEQYF.